This T cell receptor beta chain was recorded in a study of cytomegalovirus exposure and HLA in healthy donors. It was with 60 Vbeta and 13 Jbeta primers that the PCR ran. The method was immunoSEQ multiplex PCR; TCRdb's version includes in-frame clones alone and lacks a portion of them. The data contain approximately 150,000 clones, about three quarters of them singletons. Between the trimmed V and J ends, which lost 6 bases and 1 base, there was a span of 19 bases. The CDR3 consists of 16 residues. The germline gives CDR1 SGHDT, CDR2 YYEEEE. Input material: PBMCs. V gene TRBV5-6 combines with J gene TRBJ1-2; D might be TRBD1 (5 bases). The receptor comes from a woman between 40 and 50 years old in good health and CMV-seropositive. CDR3 residues: CASTNPRQPNNYGYTF. The CDR3 nucleotides read TGTGCCAGCACCAACCCAAGACAGCCCAATAACTATGGCTACACCTTC.